These T cell receptor beta chains were read from a single sample in a study of blood T cell repertoires in COVID-19. Some clones are missing from TCRdb's copy, which holds only in-frame ones; the method was immunoSEQ multiplex PCR. This table holds about 310,000 clones, about nine tenths found once. The sample comprised PBMCs or T cells enriched from blood (not recorded which). The receptors derive from a woman in her thirties or forties who had recovered from COVID-19. The CDR3 runs from the conserved cysteine through the conserved F or W. Fields, in order: clone size, D gene, V gene, J gene, CDR3 protein, CDR3 DNA. D genes are given only for firm matches. Expanded clones are given a class, and other clones once, few, many or no size at all.

-	TRBD2	TRBV2	TRBJ2-7	CASSEALVAGVHEQYF	TGTGCCAGCAGTGAGGCGTTGGTAGCGGGAGTCCACGAGCAGTACTTC
once	TRBD2	TRBV3-1/TRBV3-2	TRBJ2-5	CASSQTWGSGRETQYF	TGTGCCAGCAGCCAGACCTGGGGTAGCGGGAGAGAGACCCAGTACTTC
-	TRBD2	TRBV13	TRBJ2-3	CASSLTGTRITDTQYF	TGTGCCAGCAGTCTTACCGGGACTAGGATCACAGATACGCAGTATTTT
-	-	TRBV7-6	TRBJ2-1	CASSLLTGRPYNEQFF	TGTGCCAGCAGCTTGCTGACTGGCCGTCCCTACAATGAGCAGTTCTTC
-	-	TRBV29-1	TRBJ2-7	CSVKNRDNKNEQYF	TGCAGCGTAAAGAACCGGGACAATAAAAACGAGCAGTACTTC
-	-	TRBV5-1	TRBJ2-5	CASSVEETQYF	TGCGCCAGCAGCGTCGAAGAGACCCAGTACTTC
-	-	TRBV5-6	TRBJ2-1	CASSIRLEPHEQFF	TGTGCCAGCAGCATCAGACTAGAGCCCCATGAGCAGTTCTTC
few	-	TRBV12-3/TRBV12-4	TRBJ1-5	CASSSTGYQPQHF	TGTGCCAGCAGTTCGACAGGTTACCAGCCCCAGCATTTT
-	-	TRBV18	TRBJ1-6	CASSPRTATSGSPLHF	TGTGCCAGCTCACCCCGGACAGCGACCTCCGGTTCACCCCTCCACTTT
-	-	TRBV5-1	TRBJ2-5	CASSLGAGQETQYF	TGCGCCAGCAGCTTGGGGGCTGGCCAAGAGACCCAGTACTTC
-	TRBD1	TRBV5-8	TRBJ1-1	CASSLNVGQGATEAFF	TGTGCCAGCAGCTTGAATGTGGGACAGGGGGCAACTGAAGCTTTCTTT
-	TRBD1	TRBV7-9	TRBJ1-1	CASSPGDRGLGNTEAFF	TGTGCCAGCAGCCCTGGGGACAGGGGTTTGGGAAACACTGAAGCTTTCTTT
-	-	TRBV7-2	TRBJ2-7	CASRITATSSYEQYF	TGTGCCAGCAGGATTACAGCTACTAGCTCCTACGAGCAGTACTTC
-	-	TRBV28	TRBJ1-1	CASSFGGELAFF	TGTGCCAGCAGTTTTGGAGGGGAATTGGCTTTCTTT
-	TRBD1	TRBV7-2	TRBJ2-7	CASSFGDRREQYF	TGTGCCAGCAGCTTTGGGGACAGGAGAGAGCAGTACTTC
-	-	TRBV28	TRBJ1-6	CATLGQRYNSPLHF	TGTGCCACCCTAGGCCAGCGCTATAATTCACCCCTCCACTTT
-	TRBD1	TRBV19	TRBJ2-2	CASRVGQDTGELFF	TGTGCCAGTAGGGTGGGACAGGACACCGGGGAGCTGTTTTTT
-	-	TRBV19	TRBJ2-5	CASSKIGGQETQYF	TGTGCCAGTAGTAAGATAGGGGGCCAAGAGACCCAGTACTTC
-	TRBD2	TRBV28	TRBJ2-1	CASSEAASGSHNEQFF	TGTGCCAGCTCCGAAGCGGCAAGCGGGAGCCACAATGAGCAGTTCTTC
-	-	TRBV7-9	TRBJ2-3	CASTIPPQATATDTQYF	TGTGCCAGCACCATCCCCCCGCAGGCTACCGCCACAGATACGCAGTATTTT
-	-	TRBV21-1	TRBJ2-5	CASSHLAGAEETQYF	TGTGCCAGCAGCCATCTAGCGGGGGCGGAGGAGACCCAGTACTTC
-	-	TRBV30	TRBJ2-5	CAGRGQETQYF	TGTGCTGGGAGGGGGCAAGAGACCCAGTACTTC
-	TRBD2	TRBV2	TRBJ2-1	CASSPWGRTSGGGEQFF	TGTGCCAGCAGTCCCTGGGGGCGGACTAGCGGGGGTGGTGAGCAGTTCTTC
few	-	TRBV15	TRBJ2-5	CATSRDVRQETQYF	TGTGCCACCAGCAGAGATGTCCGCCAAGAGACCCAGTACTTC
-	-	TRBV13	TRBJ2-1	CASSARGGHEQFF	TGTGCCAGCAGCGCGAGGGGGGGCCATGAGCAGTTCTTC
-	-	TRBV2	TRBJ2-7	CASSEDRAGEQYF	TGTGCCAGCAGTGAAGACAGGGCTGGCGAGCAGTACTTC
-	TRBD2	TRBV7-2	TRBJ2-5	CASSSGDRPGGETQYF	TGTGCCAGCAGTTCTGGGGACCGACCGGGGGGGGAGACCCAGTACTTC
-	-	TRBV9	TRBJ2-3	CASSAHPFTDTQYF	TGTGCCAGCAGCGCACATCCCTTCACAGATACGCAGTATTTT
-	TRBD1	TRBV5-8	TRBJ1-2	CASSFRGQGIYGYTF	TGTGCCAGCAGCTTCAGGGGACAGGGGATCTATGGCTACACCTTC
-	-	TRBV29-1	TRBJ2-3	CSVSGGGNTDTQYF	TGCAGCGTCTCGGGGGGCGGGAACACAGATACGCAGTATTTT
-	-	TRBV29-1	TRBJ1-1	CSASTGGMTEAFF	TGCAGCGCCTCGACAGGCGGAATGACTGAAGCTTTCTTT
-	TRBD2	TRBV5-1	TRBJ2-1	CASSLVGLAQYNEQFF	TGCGCCAGCAGCTTGGTCGGACTAGCGCAATACAATGAGCAGTTCTTC
-	-	TRBV3-1/TRBV3-2	TRBJ2-1	CASSLRRDWISDEQFF	TGTGCCAGCAGCCTCCGCAGGGACTGGATCTCCGATGAGCAGTTCTTC
-	-	TRBV4-3	TRBJ2-3	CASSQVGYPGDGDTQYF	TGCGCCAGCAGCCAAGTCGGGTATCCGGGGGACGGTGATACGCAGTATTTT
-	TRBD2	TRBV7-8	TRBJ2-7	CASSSTGGDSYEQYF	TGTGCCAGCAGCTCAACGGGAGGGGACTCCTACGAGCAGTACTTC
-	-	TRBV20-1	TRBJ2-5	CSAAVDETQYF	TGCAGTGCTGCCGTAGATGAGACCCAGTACTTC
-	-	TRBV18	TRBJ1-3	CASSGWTESGNTIYF	TGTGCCAGCTCGGGGTGGACAGAATCTGGAAACACCATATATTTT
-	TRBD2	TRBV5-1	TRBJ2-3	CASSKSGGTDTQYF	TGCGCCAGCAGCAAAAGCGGGGGAACAGATACGCAGTATTTT
few	-	TRBV7-2	TRBJ1-6	CASSLSRQPLPLHF	TGTGCCAGCAGCTTATCCCGACAGCCCTTACCCCTCCACTTT
-	-	TRBV7-9	TRBJ2-7	CASSHQLVGAVYEQYF	TGTGCCAGCAGCCACCAACTCGTGGGGGCGGTCTACGAGCAGTACTTC
-	TRBD1	TRBV6-6	TRBJ2-3	CASSWGTGLSTDTQYF	TGTGCCAGCAGTTGGGGGACAGGGCTAAGCACAGATACGCAGTATTTT
-	TRBD2	TRBV2	TRBJ2-3	CASSVGAARGADTQYF	TGTGCCAGCAGTGTGGGAGCGGCCCGGGGGGCAGATACGCAGTATTTT
-	TRBD2	TRBV7-2	TRBJ2-7	CASSLATSGRPLYEQYF	TGTGCCAGCAGCTTAGCGACTAGCGGGAGACCCCTCTACGAGCAGTACTTC
-	TRBD2	TRBV7-9	TRBJ2-5	CASSSGLKETQYF	TGTGCCAGCAGCTCGGGACTAAAAGAGACCCAGTACTTC
-	-	TRBV21-1	TRBJ2-5	CASSNRKREGPWQETQYF	TGTGCCAGCAGCAATAGGAAGCGGGAGGGCCCGTGGCAAGAGACCCAGTACTTC
-	-	TRBV11-1	TRBJ2-1	CASSLGTTYNEQFF	TGTGCCAGCAGCTTAGGGACTACCTACAATGAGCAGTTCTTC
-	TRBD2	TRBV7-2	TRBJ2-3	CASSLWGGVTDTQYF	TGTGCCAGCAGCTTGTGGGGAGGGGTAACAGATACGCAGTATTTT
-	-	TRBV24-1	TRBJ2-5	CATSEAPQETQYF	TGTGCCACCAGTGAGGCACCTCAAGAGACCCAGTACTTC
-	-	TRBV20-1	TRBJ2-7	CSAMGSGEQYF	TGCAGTGCCATGGGAAGCGGCGAGCAGTACTTC
-	TRBD1	TRBV7-9	TRBJ1-4	CASSPRTGGNEKLFF	TGTGCCAGCAGCCCCCGGACAGGGGGCAATGAAAAACTGTTTTTT
-	-	TRBV24-1	TRBJ1-2	CATSDPGQNYGYTF	TGTGCCACCAGTGATCCCGGACAGAACTATGGCTACACCTTC
-	-	TRBV6-5	TRBJ2-2	CASGQSNTGELFF	TGTGCCAGCGGCCAGTCAAACACCGGGGAGCTGTTTTTT
once	-	TRBV2	TRBJ2-7	CASSAYRDSYEQYF	TGTGCCAGCAGTGCGTACAGGGACTCCTACGAGCAGTACTTC